These T cell receptor beta chains were read from a single sample in a study of Tregs in tolerant kidney transplant recipients. The protocol was immunoSEQ multiplex PCR, while the TCRdb copy is restricted to in-frame clones and leaves out a portion. Of fewer than 55,000 clones detected, roughly 90% appear once; the ten largest clones hold 15% to 19%. The sample in question was CD8+ T cells from blood (PBMCs), obtained 12 months after the transplant. The receptors were sampled from a human patient who received a combined kidney and bone marrow transplant. T cells may partly derive from the graft donor. Each CDR3 is given with its conserved first and last residue. The D gene is left open where the match is weak. For some rows the clone size is stated as once, few or many, or as a class when expanded; others skip it.

DNA: TGTGCCAGCAGCATATTAGGACAGGGTTTGTACGAGCAGTACTTC; CDR3: CASSILGQGLYEQYF; J: TRBJ2-7; size: -; D: TRBD1; V: TRBV5-4
DNA: TGTGCCAGTAGTTGCACAGGGTTGGGGTACTTC; CDR3: CASSCTGLGYF; J: TRBJ2-5; size: -; D: -; V: TRBV19
DNA: TGCGCCAGCAGCCAAGATTACGGGGAAGGGTCCTACGAGCAGTACTTC; CDR3: CASSQDYGEGSYEQYF; J: TRBJ2-7; size: -; D: -; V: TRBV4-3
DNA: TGTGCCAGCAGCACGGGGTCATCGTACAATGAGCAGTTCTTC; CDR3: CASSTGSSYNEQFF; J: TRBJ2-1; size: few; D: -; V: TRBV7-9
DNA: TGTGCCAGCAGCCTGGGGGGACAGACCTACGAGCAGTACTTC; CDR3: CASSLGGQTYEQYF; J: TRBJ2-7; size: few; D: -; V: TRBV27
DNA: TGTGCCAGCAGCCGAGGTGGTGGGTCTAGCGGGGGCCTAGAAATGAGCACAGATACGCAGTATTTT; CDR3: CASSRGGGSSGGLEMSTDTQYF; J: TRBJ2-3; size: -; D: TRBD2; V: TRBV9
DNA: TGTGCCTGGAGCGTGGACAGTGGATATGAAAAACTGTTTTTT; CDR3: CAWSVDSGYEKLFF; J: TRBJ1-4; size: -; D: -; V: TRBV30
DNA: TGTGCCAGCAGCTTAGAACTAGCGTACAATGAGCAGTTCTTC; CDR3: CASSLELAYNEQFF; J: TRBJ2-1; size: large; D: TRBD2; V: TRBV5-8
DNA: TGTGCCAGCAGCTTCGGACAGACCTATGGCTACACCTTC; CDR3: CASSFGQTYGYTF; J: TRBJ1-2; size: -; D: -; V: TRBV4-2
DNA: TGCGCCAGCAGCCCCTTAGCGGGGGGGCGGGAGACCCAGTACTTC; CDR3: CASSPLAGGRETQYF; J: TRBJ2-5; size: -; D: TRBD2; V: TRBV4-1
DNA: TGTGCCAGCAGCCCTCACGCGGGTACGCGGGAAAAACTGTTTTTT; CDR3: CASSPHAGTREKLFF; J: TRBJ1-4; size: -; D: -; V: TRBV27
DNA: TGCGCCAGCAGCTTGGAACCTACTAGCGGGGGTGAGGAGCAGTACTTC; CDR3: CASSLEPTSGGEEQYF; J: TRBJ2-7; size: -; D: TRBD2; V: TRBV5-1
DNA: TGCAGCGTAGCAGGGGTTAGCTACGAGCAGTACTTC; CDR3: CSVAGVSYEQYF; J: TRBJ2-7; size: -; D: -; V: TRBV29-1
DNA: TGTGCCAGCAGCGCACCGATACTAAGCGGGAGTCCTGAGCAGTTCTTC; CDR3: CASSAPILSGSPEQFF; J: TRBJ2-1; size: -; D: TRBD2; V: TRBV7-9
DNA: TGTGCCAGCAGCGTAGCTAGGATAGCGGGGACTTCGAACACCGGGGAGCTGTTTTTT; CDR3: CASSVARIAGTSNTGELFF; J: TRBJ2-2; size: -; D: TRBD2; V: TRBV9
DNA: TGTGCCAGCAGCGTACAAGCGGGAGATAACAATGAGCAGTTCTTC; CDR3: CASSVQAGDNNEQFF; J: TRBJ2-1; size: -; D: TRBD2; V: TRBV9
DNA: TGCGCCAGCAGTGAGTCCACTTTTAATGAAAAACTGTTTTTT; CDR3: CASSESTFNEKLFF; J: TRBJ1-4; size: -; D: -; V: TRBV10-2
DNA: TGTGGCGAGCAGGGGGCTACCTACGAGCAGTACTTC; CDR3: CGEQGATYEQYF; J: TRBJ2-7; size: -; D: TRBD1; V: TRBV5-8
DNA: TGCAGCGTTGAAGATCATGGTACAGGGGGCACTGAAGCTTTCTTT; CDR3: CSVEDHGTGGTEAFF; J: TRBJ1-1; size: -; D: TRBD1; V: TRBV29-1
DNA: TGCGCCAGCAGCCAAGCAGGTCAGCCTTACACTGAAGCTTTCTTT; CDR3: CASSQAGQPYTEAFF; J: TRBJ1-1; size: -; D: -; V: TRBV4-1
DNA: TGCGCCAGCAGTGAGTTGGGGGGAGGGAATTCACCCCTCCACTTT; CDR3: CASSELGGGNSPLHF; J: TRBJ1-6; size: -; D: -; V: TRBV10-2
DNA: TGTGCCTGGACGGACGGGAGCTCCTACAATGAGCAGTTCTTC; CDR3: CAWTDGSSYNEQFF; J: TRBJ2-1; size: -; D: -; V: TRBV30
DNA: TGTGCCAGCAGCGAAGCGGGAGGTCCCTCCTACGAGCAGTACTTC; CDR3: CASSEAGGPSYEQYF; J: TRBJ2-7; size: -; D: TRBD2; V: TRBV9
DNA: TGTGCCAGCAGGCCCTCACAGAACACTGAAGCTTTCTTT; CDR3: CASRPSQNTEAFF; J: TRBJ1-1; size: -; D: -; V: TRBV7-6
DNA: TGTGCCAGCAGCTCTGACAGGCAGGAGCAGTACTTC; CDR3: CASSSDRQEQYF; J: TRBJ2-7; size: -; D: -; V: TRBV7-9
DNA: TGTGCCAGCAGCTTAGCTGGAGAGGGAGCAACTAATGAAAAACTGTTTTTT; CDR3: CASSLAGEGATNEKLFF; J: TRBJ1-4; size: -; D: -; V: TRBV7-9
DNA: TGTGCCAGCAGTTACCAGGGACTAGCGATTGGCTACGAGCAGTACTTC; CDR3: CASSYQGLAIGYEQYF; J: TRBJ2-7; size: -; D: TRBD2; V: TRBV6-5
DNA: TGCGCCAGCAGCCAAGAACACGTCCCAATGAGGGAGCAGTACTTC; CDR3: CASSQEHVPMREQYF; J: TRBJ2-7; size: -; D: -; V: TRBV4-3
DNA: TGTGCCAGCAGCCGAGGGACAGGGGGCTCCGAGCAGTACTTC; CDR3: CASSRGTGGSEQYF; J: TRBJ2-7; size: -; D: TRBD1; V: TRBV4-2
DNA: TGTGCCAGCAGAAGACTAGCGGGGCCAGATACGCAGTATTTT; CDR3: CASRRLAGPDTQYF; J: TRBJ2-3; size: -; D: TRBD2; V: TRBV13
DNA: TGTGCCAGCAGCCACTGGACTAGCTTCTCAGATACGCAGTATTTT; CDR3: CASSHWTSFSDTQYF; J: TRBJ2-3; size: -; D: TRBD2; V: TRBV7-8
DNA: TGTGCCAGCAGCAACCCGGGACAGGGGGCATCTGGAAACACCATATATTTT; CDR3: CASSNPGQGASGNTIYF; J: TRBJ1-3; size: few; D: TRBD1; V: TRBV7-8
DNA: TGTGCCAGCAGCTTACCCGCCCGGGTCCCGAACACCGGGGAGCTGTTTTTT; CDR3: CASSLPARVPNTGELFF; J: TRBJ2-2; size: -; D: -; V: TRBV7-9
DNA: TGTGCCAGCAGCTTCACAGGTTCTGGAAACACCATATATTTT; CDR3: CASSFTGSGNTIYF; J: TRBJ1-3; size: -; D: -; V: TRBV5-6
DNA: TGTGCCAGTAGTCCGGGACAGGGGTTGAATGAGCAGTTCTTC; CDR3: CASSPGQGLNEQFF; J: TRBJ2-1; size: -; D: TRBD1; V: TRBV19
DNA: TGTGCCAGCAGTCAACATTCCGGGACAGGGGGCGTTGACCAAGAGACCCAGTACTTC; CDR3: CASSQHSGTGGVDQETQYF; J: TRBJ2-5; size: -; D: TRBD1; V: TRBV2
DNA: TGTGCCACCAGCCTAAGGCTAGAGACCCAAGAGACCCAGTACTTC; CDR3: CATSLRLETQETQYF; J: TRBJ2-5; size: -; D: -; V: TRBV15
DNA: TGCGCCAGCAGCCAAGCTCGAGGTTCGTACACTGAAGCTTTCTTT; CDR3: CASSQARGSYTEAFF; J: TRBJ1-1; size: once; D: -; V: TRBV4-3
DNA: TGTGCCAGCTCACCTGTTGGGACTTCGGGGGAGCAGTACTTC; CDR3: CASSPVGTSGEQYF; J: TRBJ2-7; size: -; D: -; V: TRBV18
DNA: TGTGCCAGCAGCTTAGTACACCTAGCGGGTATGAATGAGCAGTTCTTC; CDR3: CASSLVHLAGMNEQFF; J: TRBJ2-1; size: once; D: TRBD2; V: TRBV7-8
DNA: TGTGCCAGCAGAGACCAGGGGTATGGCTACACCTTC; CDR3: CASRDQGYGYTF; J: TRBJ1-2; size: -; D: -; V: TRBV9
DNA: TGCGCCAGCGTCGACGGGTCCGTGTTCTTC; CDR3: CASVDGSVFF; J: TRBJ2-1; size: few; D: -; V: TRBV10-2
DNA: TGTGCCAGCAGTTGGGGACAGGGTTCAGATACGCAGTATTTT; CDR3: CASSWGQGSDTQYF; J: TRBJ2-3; size: -; D: TRBD1; V: TRBV27
DNA: TGTGCCAGCAGCGATGGGCGGAACACTGAAGCTTTCTTT; CDR3: CASSDGRNTEAFF; J: TRBJ1-1; size: -; D: -; V: TRBV9
DNA: TGTGCCAGCAGTCTCCGTACGGGGTATCTTCCAGATACGCAGTATTTT; CDR3: CASSLRTGYLPDTQYF; J: TRBJ2-3; size: -; D: -; V: TRBV27
DNA: TGTGCCAGCATCAAAACCCATCCTAGATCTGGAAACACCATATATTTT; CDR3: CASIKTHPRSGNTIYF; J: TRBJ1-3; size: -; D: -; V: TRBV7-9
DNA: TGCGCCAGCAGCCAAGTGGGGGCAGGTAATTCACCCCTCCACTTT; CDR3: CASSQVGAGNSPLHF; J: TRBJ1-6; size: few; D: -; V: TRBV4-3
DNA: TGTGCCAGCAGCTTAGAACTAGCGGGAGGACTAATGTACAATGAGCAGTTCTTC; CDR3: CASSLELAGGLMYNEQFF; J: TRBJ2-1; size: -; D: TRBD2; V: TRBV7-8
DNA: TGTGCCAGCAGCTTAGGGGATAGCGGGACATACCAAGAGACCCAGTACTTC; CDR3: CASSLGDSGTYQETQYF; J: TRBJ2-5; size: -; D: TRBD2; V: TRBV7-9
DNA: TGTGCCAGCAGGACGGCCGGGCAGGGAACCTACGAGCAGTACTTC; CDR3: CASRTAGQGTYEQYF; J: TRBJ2-7; size: -; D: -; V: TRBV27
DNA: TGCGCCAGCAGCCAAGGAGGCGGTACCACTGAAGCTTTCTTT; CDR3: CASSQGGGTTEAFF; J: TRBJ1-1; size: -; D: -; V: TRBV4-1
DNA: TGTGCCAGCAGCCCCAAAGGTGACAGGGAAATCGACGAGCAGTACTTC; CDR3: CASSPKGDREIDEQYF; J: TRBJ2-7; size: -; D: TRBD1; V: TRBV7-3
DNA: TGTGCCAGCAGCCCTGGACTCTACAATGAGCAGTTCTTC; CDR3: CASSPGLYNEQFF; J: TRBJ2-1; size: -; D: -; V: TRBV5-6
DNA: TGTGCCAGCCGTCCCGGACAGAGCACAGATACGCAGTATTTT; CDR3: CASRPGQSTDTQYF; J: TRBJ2-3; size: few; D: -; V: TRBV27
DNA: TGTGCCAGTTCCTCACTCTACTCCTACGAGCAGTACTTC; CDR3: CASSSLYSYEQYF; J: TRBJ2-7; size: -; D: -; V: TRBV19